This paragraph covers one T cell receptor beta chain sequence. Individuals having autoimmune disease history or systemic immunosuppression were not enrolled. Assay: immunoSEQ multiplex PCR; the TCRdb copy retains only in-frame clones and omits some. The profile covers roughly 41,000 clones, with around four fifths appearing a single time and approximately 37% taken by the ten largest. The sample is drawn from a study of OX40 agonist ivuxolimab in advanced cancers. Study background: Patients assigned to dose escalation were diagnosed with hepatocellular carcinoma, melanoma, renal cell or head and neck cancer. Averaging about 60 years in age, with a range of about 23 to 90, the cohort was 82.7% male. One patient with hepatocellular carcinoma and two with cutaneous melanoma, three in all, had partial responses.

This TCR was recovered from an adult with an advanced solid tumor such as melanoma, head and neck, liver or kidney cancer. The sequencing used CD4+ or CD8+ T cells sorted from blood, collected in a trial of the OX40 agonist ivuxolimab.

CDR3 nucleotides: TGTGCCAGCAGGCGGGGAGGGGCGACAGATACGCAGTATTTT. Translated: CASRRGGATDTQYF. The chain uses TRBV2 and TRBJ2-3; TRBD2 agrees at 7 bases. The V gene end was trimmed by 6 bases and the J gene end by 3 bases; junction bases not matched to a gene: 6. Germline lookup yields CDR1 SNHLY and CDR2 FYNNEI. This CDR3 region has 14 residues.